This T cell receptor (beta chain) derives from a study of CD8 T cells in ankylosing spondylitis. Construction of TCR beta libraries was performed using quantitative 5'-RACE with molecular barcodes. TCRdb re-called the 5' RACE reads with MiXCR, one entry per CDR3 protein. The table records 500,000 to 650,000 distinct CDR3 sequences, roughly 5.3% of them present only once. Study-wide results and caveats: The study identified a TCR beta motif of roughly eight highly homologous variants that appeared characteristic of ankylosing spondylitis blood. Clones tied to disease were said to be significantly enriched in matched ankylosing spondylitis synovial fluid.

This clonotype came up many times. Its antigen is not known. CDR1 and CDR2 from the germline V gene are SGHVS and FQNEAQ. CDR3 length equals 14 residues. Trimming removed 10 bases at V and 2 bases at J, with 14 bases between. The chain combines TRBV7-8 with TRBJ2-2; D might be TRBD1 (6 bases). Sample: blood, either unsorted or a sorted T cell fraction (not recorded which). This receptor was identified in a male donor with ankylosing spondylitis. CDR3 DNA: TGTGCCACCAGGGGTCTAGTTAACACCGGGGAGCTGTTTTTT. It encodes CATRGLVNTGELFF.